This entry describes one T cell receptor (beta chain). Its antigen is still unknown. Germline CDR1 is MNHEY and CDR2 is SVGAGI. Germline trimming cut 6 bases from V and 6 bases from J; bases unmatched to any gene: 2. This CDR3 region has 12 residues. This sample is drawn from a study of T cell responses to AZD1222 COVID-19 vaccine. Study-level points and caveats: Spike-specific TCR breadth and depth rose after two AZD1222 doses. Distributed over spike, vaccine-associated CD4 TCRs predominated at 160-218 and 743-854.

Assay used: immunoSEQ multiplex PCR; TCRdb lists only in-frame clones, some missing. Here the sample spans roughly 160,000 clones, 94% being singletons. This chain joins TRBV6-5 and TRBJ2-1; TRBD1 aligns across 7 bases. Here the sequenced sample was peripheral blood, taken on day 0 of AZD1222 vaccination. This sequence was found in an adult in good health. As DNA, the CDR3 is TGTGCCAGCAGACGACAGGGCAATGAGCAGTTCTTC. Protein sequence: CASRRQGNEQFF.